This T cell receptor (beta chain) was obtained from a study of cytomegalovirus exposure and HLA in healthy donors. The PCR ran on 60 Vbeta and 13 Jbeta primers. TCRdb's table, derived via immunoSEQ multiplex PCR, lists solely in-frame clones and lacks some. The data hold under 200,000 clones, with roughly 74% observed a single time. Germline values: CDR1 MNHEY, CDR2 SVGAGI. V was cut by 2 bases and J by 4 bases, with 9 bases left in between. The CDR3 is 14 amino acids. The TCR originated in a male donor in good health and CMV-seronegative. This chain uses TRBV6-5 with TRBJ2-1; weak D call: TRBD2 (5 bases). What was sequenced was PBMCs. The CDR3: CASSYGLGYNEQFF. The DNA of the CDR3 is TGTGCCAGCAGTTACGGACTGGGGTACAATGAGCAGTTCTTC.